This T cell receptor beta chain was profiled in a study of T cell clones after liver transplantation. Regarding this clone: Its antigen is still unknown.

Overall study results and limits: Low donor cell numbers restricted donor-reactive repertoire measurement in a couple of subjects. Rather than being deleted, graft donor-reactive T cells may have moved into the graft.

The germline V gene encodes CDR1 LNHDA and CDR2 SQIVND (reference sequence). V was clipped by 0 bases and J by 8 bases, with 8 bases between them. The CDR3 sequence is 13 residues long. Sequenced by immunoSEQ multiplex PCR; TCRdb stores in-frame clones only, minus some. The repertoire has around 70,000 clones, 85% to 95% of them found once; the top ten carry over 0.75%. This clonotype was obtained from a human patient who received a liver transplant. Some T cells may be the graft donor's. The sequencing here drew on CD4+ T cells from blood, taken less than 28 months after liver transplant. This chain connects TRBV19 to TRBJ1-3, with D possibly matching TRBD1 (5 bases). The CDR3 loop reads CASSIEEGDTIYF. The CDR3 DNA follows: TGTGCCAGTAGTATAGAGGAAGGGGACACCATATATTTT.